Reported below is one T cell receptor (beta chain). Other DNA variants within this sample encode the same CDR3. CD3+CD4+ and CD3+CD8+ cells were FACS-sorted from thawed unstimulated PBMCs. TCRdb keeps only in-frame clones here, not all; method: immunoSEQ multiplex PCR. The table includes about 85,000 clones, about 84% detected once. V was pared by 4 bases and J by 2 bases, with 9 bases between. Germline CDR1 and CDR2: MNHEY and SVGAGI. This CDR3 is built from 14 residues. These data originate in a study of T cell clones after liver transplantation. As for the study in general: Three of eight recipients were HCV-positive; others had non-autoimmune, non-viral indications.

The V gene is TRBV6-5, the J gene TRBJ1-5; D may be TRBD1 (5 bases). The source is a human patient who received a liver transplant. The graft donor may be the source of some T cells. The material was CD4+ T cells from blood, obtained approximately 45 months after liver transplant. The CDR3 loop reads CASSLRGGNQPQHF. CDR3 DNA: TGTGCCAGCAGTTTACGGGGGGGCAATCAGCCCCAGCATTTT.